Here is one T cell receptor (beta chain) with its context. Based on its abundance in the sample, this clone is medium-sized (0.01 to 0.1%). There is no known antigen for this receptor. Base qualities are not recorded, but no much larger clone differs from it by a single base. Genomic DNA was extracted from sorted cells using the Qiagen DNeasy Kit. Deep sequencing of the TCR beta chain was done on the immunoSEQ platform. Under the source paper's analysis protocol: Repertoire data analysis was performed with the immunoSEQ Analyzer software. TCRdb carries this immuneACCESS record with in-frame sequences only. Its versions omit some clonotypes, under half of them owing to an unresolved V gene in the studies checked, with the rest unexplained. V and J calls and clone size are as listed in that table; D and trimming were resolved from the DNA. This sample comprises under 20,000 clones, about four fifths of them detected only once. Together, the top ten hold less than 40% of the sample.

This specimen's treatment or condition label, interpreted: AdE1-LMPpoly-expanded autologous EBV-specific T-cell therapy followed by anti-PD-1 nivolumab. Trimming takes 6 bases off V and 2 bases off J; junction bases not matched to a gene: 8. The germline V gene (reference sequence) sets CDR1 to MNHNY and CDR2 to SVGAGI. The CDR3 has 15 amino acids, counting the end cysteine and phenylalanine. Just the 45-base CDR3 DNA is kept, in frame starting at base 1. This sample was taken from a study of EBV T-cell therapy then PD-1 blockade in nasopharyngeal carcinoma (dated by TCRdb to about 2021). The rearranged chain carries TRBV6-6 and TRBJ2-7, and 9 junction bases match TRBD1. The sample here was CD8+ T cells from blood, taken around day 34 from a patient whose treatment included autologous EBV-specific T cells and nivolumab. This clonotype was obtained from a man aged 35-49 years with nasopharyngeal carcinoma. CDR3 region: CASSTDRGEPYEQYF. The DNA sequence reads TGTGCCAGCAGCACCGACAGGGGGGAACCCTACGAGCAGTACTTC.